This T cell receptor (beta chain) was sequenced for a study of CD8+CD57+ T cells in acquired aplastic anemia. Across the study: Sorted CD4+ plus CD8+ cells gave DNA averaging around 3 ug. Healthy donor CD4+ cell samples had a mean of roughly 10 million reads.

Genomic DNA acted as the template from which TCR beta VDJ combination and CDR3 sequence profiling were carried out. MiXCR, run by TCRdb on the reads, gives a single entry per CDR3 protein. This table holds hundreds of thousands of distinct CDR3 sequences, roughly 64% found once. General observations from the study: Patients and controls shared twenty-nine CD8+ CDR3 sequences. Patients showed no significant difference from controls in CD8+ Simpson's diversity.

Trimming removed 6 bases from V and 15 bases from J; junction bases left unmatched: 5. Looked up from germline, CDR1 is SNHLY and CDR2 is FYNNEI. The CDR3 is 11 amino acids. Ten or more counts support this clonotype. What it binds is not known. The V gene is TRBV2, the J gene TRBJ1-4; 9 positions agree with TRBD1. The sequenced sample consisted of sorted CD4+, CD8+, or CD8+CD57+ T cells (not recorded which) from PBMCs. The TCR originated in a human donor in good health, serving as a control. Here the CDR3 reads CASRGTGTVFF. The DNA for the CDR3 is TGTGCCAGCAGGGGGACAGGGACGGTGTTTTTT.